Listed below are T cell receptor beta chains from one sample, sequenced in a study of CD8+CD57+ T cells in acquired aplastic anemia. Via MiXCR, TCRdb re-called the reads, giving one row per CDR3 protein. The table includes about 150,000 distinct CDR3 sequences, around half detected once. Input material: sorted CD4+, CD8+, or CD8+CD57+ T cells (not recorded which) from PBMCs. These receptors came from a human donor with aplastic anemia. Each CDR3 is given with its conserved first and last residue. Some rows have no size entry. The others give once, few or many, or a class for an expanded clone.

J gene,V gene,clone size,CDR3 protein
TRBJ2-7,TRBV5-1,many,CASSLGGTTAYEQYF
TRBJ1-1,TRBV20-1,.,CSARDRFAERDEAFF
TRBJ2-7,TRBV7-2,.,CASSLTVLWEQYF
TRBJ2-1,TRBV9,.,CASSEGTSGNNEQFF
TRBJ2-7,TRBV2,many,CASGQGPWSYEQYF
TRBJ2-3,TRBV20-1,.,CSASSGSTDTQYF
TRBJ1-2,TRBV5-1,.,CASSLGRGSIYGYTF
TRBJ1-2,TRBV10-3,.,CAISESVGGLKGYTF
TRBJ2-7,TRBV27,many,CASGYTRSYEQYF
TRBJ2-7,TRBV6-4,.,CASSRTSGGLDEQYF
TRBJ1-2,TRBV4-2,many,CASSPIARGQEGYTF
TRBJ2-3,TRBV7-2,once,CASSLAATGGRIDTQYF
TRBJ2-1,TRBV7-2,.,CASSLRGDNEQFF
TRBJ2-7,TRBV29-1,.,CSVQGSYEQYF
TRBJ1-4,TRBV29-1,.,CSVELEPNEKLFF